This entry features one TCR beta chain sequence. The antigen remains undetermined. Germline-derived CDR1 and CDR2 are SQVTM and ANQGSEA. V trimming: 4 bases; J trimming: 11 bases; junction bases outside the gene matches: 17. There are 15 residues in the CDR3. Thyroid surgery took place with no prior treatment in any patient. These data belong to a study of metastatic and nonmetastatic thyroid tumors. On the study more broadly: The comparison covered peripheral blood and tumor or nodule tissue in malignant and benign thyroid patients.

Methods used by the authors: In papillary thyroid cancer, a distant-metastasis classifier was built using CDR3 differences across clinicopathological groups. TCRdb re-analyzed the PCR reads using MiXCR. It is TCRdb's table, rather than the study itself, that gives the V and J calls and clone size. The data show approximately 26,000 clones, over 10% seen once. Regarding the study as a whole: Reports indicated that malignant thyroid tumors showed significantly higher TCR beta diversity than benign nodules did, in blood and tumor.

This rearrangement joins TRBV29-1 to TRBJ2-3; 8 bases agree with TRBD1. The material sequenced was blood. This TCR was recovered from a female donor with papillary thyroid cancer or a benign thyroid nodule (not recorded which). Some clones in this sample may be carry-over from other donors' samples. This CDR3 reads CSVASGAGGPYEQYF. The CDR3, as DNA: TGCAGCGTTGCCTCCGGGGCAGGGGGCCCTTACGAGCAGTATTTT.